The rows below give T cell receptor beta chains drawn from one sample of a study of radiation and T cells in renal cell carcinoma. TCRdb keeps only in-frame clones here, not all; method: immunoSEQ multiplex PCR. The sample contains just under 150,000 clones, approximately 86% of which appear only once. The sequences come from blood, collected from a patient whose treatment included radiotherapy and nephrectomy. These receptors all stem from a woman between 45 and 65 years old with renal cell carcinoma. The conserved cysteine and the conserved F or W are not part of the CDR3 here.

9 TRBV19 ASRWETEAF
9 TRBV27 ASSMGGEQF
14 TRBV5-5 ASSWGQTLSNQPQH
14 TRBV28 ASSLGRGVWRQPQH
11 TRBV15 ATSKGAQVFRT
12 TRBV7-2 ASSPRDSSYGYT
12 TRBV10-3 AISEPPGGGEQY
12 TRBV25-1 ASSEEATRYGYT
13 TRBV4-3 ASSQPPGTRNGYT
13 TRBV19 ASSITTSGGETQY
15 TRBV9 ASSETLAGGFTDTQY
12 TRBV15 ATSRTGGRTEAF
12 TRBV5-6 ASSPRGGANVLT
14 TRBV4-1 ASSQERRSSYNEQF
12 TRBV6-5 ASTEGQGLIGYT
13 TRBV6-5 ASSQRLGGTDTQY
12 TRBV25-1 ASSISGRPNEQF
13 TRBV19 ASSVPTGPNTEAF
14 TRBV28 ASSPPGFGTVNGYT
13 TRBV5-6 ASSPPGAGYNEQF
12 TRBV29-1 SVASWGMNTEAF
13 TRBV7-9 ASSSRTGMNYGYT
12 TRBV9 ASSTRDLPYEQY
13 TRBV27 ASSFRPSQGYEQY
15 TRBV5-8 ASSWDRGRATNEKLF
13 TRBV18 ASSLLWGREDTQY
13 TRBV30 AWSKGAGVTDTQY
12 TRBV6-6 ASSTGRVGYGYT
12 TRBV7-2 ASSLVNRGYGYT
12 TRBV2 ASQDRVGANVLT
10 TRBV28 ASRPPASTAF
12 TRBV19 ASSISRDRETQY
12 TRBV7-2 ASSLNQASEKLF
11 TRBV7-2 ASSLEPNTEAF
14 TRBV5-4 ASSFRDRGSTGELF
14 TRBV6-5 ASSYGSTGNNYGYT
10 TRBV2 ASSGPGTEAF
13 TRBV10-1 ASSDSGGTTDTQY
14 TRBV10-1 ASSDAGLRTYNEQF
13 TRBV7-2 ASSQLDSASYGYT
12 TRBV7-2 ASRAPTNTGELF
12 TRBV12-5 ASGFGGSADTQY
12 TRBV6-1 ASSEFRTGAGYT
9 TRBV5-4 ASSLDQPQH
14 TRBV28 ASSLSLRGVENTIY
13 TRBV28 ASRKLAEGTGELF
11 TRBV6-6 ASSYSANTEAF
14 TRBV7-2 ASSLGRLENTGELF
13 TRBV5-6 ASSGQGGFRDEQF
13 TRBV7-2 ASSLGLGRSAEAF